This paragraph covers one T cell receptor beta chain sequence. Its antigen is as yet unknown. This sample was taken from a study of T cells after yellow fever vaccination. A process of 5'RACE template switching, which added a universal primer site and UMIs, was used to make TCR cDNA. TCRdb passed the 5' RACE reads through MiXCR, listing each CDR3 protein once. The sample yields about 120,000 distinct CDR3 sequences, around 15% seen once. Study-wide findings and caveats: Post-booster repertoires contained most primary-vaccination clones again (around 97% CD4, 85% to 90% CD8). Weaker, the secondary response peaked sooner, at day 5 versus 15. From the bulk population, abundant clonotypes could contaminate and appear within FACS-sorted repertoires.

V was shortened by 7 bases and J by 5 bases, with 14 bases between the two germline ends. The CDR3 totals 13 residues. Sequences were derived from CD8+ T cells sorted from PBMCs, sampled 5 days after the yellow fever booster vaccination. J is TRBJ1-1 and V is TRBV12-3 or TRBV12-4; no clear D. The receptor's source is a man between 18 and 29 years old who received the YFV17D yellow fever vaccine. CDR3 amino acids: CASKWVGETEAFF. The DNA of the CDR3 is TGTGCCAGCAAGTGGGTGGGAGAAACTGAAGCTTTCTTT.